These 19 T cell receptor beta chains share one sample of origin, sequenced in a study of post-analysis software for immune sequencing data. Study conclusions and caveats: TRBV5-6, TRBV5-1 and TRBV20-1 belonged to a set of roughly 5 TRBV segments that were more frequent in patients than controls.

Libraries were made from TCR beta cDNA, and they carried unique molecular identifiers. TCRdb re-called the PCR reads through MiXCR, storing one row per CDR3 protein. The sample shows almost 700,000 distinct CDR3 sequences, approximately 59% of them seen only once. These receptors' targets are unknown. Sequencing was done on a sample of blood. All receptors come from a girl aged 2-15 years with multiple sclerosis.

This clonotype came up a few times. V gene TRBV10-2 combines with J gene TRBJ2-1, with D maybe TRBD1 (6 bases). V lost 2 bases and J lost 4, with 9 bases in between. Per the germline V gene, CDR1 is WSHSY and CDR2 is SAAADI. The CDR3 loop spans 14 amino acids. The CDR3 region has the DNA TGCGCCAGCAGTGAGCAGGGGAATTACAATGAGCAGTTCTTC. This encodes CASSEQGNYNEQFF.

The genes are TRBV18 and TRBJ2-3, with D uncertain. The germline V gene encodes CDR1 KGHSH and CDR2 LQKENI. The CDR3 spans 16 residues. V gave up 1 base and J gave up 1 base, with 12 bases separating them. CDR3 loop: CASSPQQPRRTDTQYF. The CDR3 nucleotides read TGTGCCAGCTCACCACAACAGCCTAGGCGCACAGATACGCAGTATTTT. Based on the CDR3 plus reference TRBV18 and TRBJ2-3, the full variable domain is NAGVMQNPRHLVRRRGQEARLRCSPMKGHSHVYWYRQLPEEGLKFMVYLQKENIIDESGMPKERFSAEFPKEGPSILRIQQVVRGDSAAYFCASSPQQPRRTDTQYFGPGTRLTVL.

The J gene is TRBJ2-1, the V gene TRBV20-1, with D unresolved. Germline-derived CDR1 and CDR2 are DFQATT and SNEGSKA (reference sequence). V gave up 2 bases and J gave up 10 bases, with 12 bases separating them. The CDR3 loop spans 12 amino acids. The CDR3 sequence: CSARLSPGEQFF. The CDR3 nucleotides read TGCAGTGCTAGACTCTCACCTGGGGAGCAGTTCTTC.

This clonotype was detected a few times. The chain uses TRBV12-3 or TRBV12-4 and TRBJ2-7; 7 bases line up with TRBD2. The V segment lost 3 bases and the J segment 4 bases; nucleotides outside the gene matches: 6. The CDR3 covers 14 residues. DNA of the CDR3: TGTGCCAGCAGTTTCGAGCGGGGAGGGTACGAGCAGTACTTC. Amino acids: CASSFERGGYEQYF.

A few counts support this clonotype. The chain employs TRBV7-9 and TRBJ2-1; 9 positions agree with TRBD2. J was trimmed by 2 bases and V by 4 bases; bases with no gene match: 3. Per the germline V gene, CDR1 is SEHNR and CDR2 is FQNEAQ (reference sequence). CDR3 size: 15 residues. Here the CDR3 reads CASSSTSGPYNEQFF. DNA of the CDR3: TGTGCCAGCAGCTCGACTAGCGGTCCCTACAATGAGCAGTTCTTC.

In nucleotides, the CDR3 is TGTGCCAGCAGCTTTTTGGGGCCGGGAGAGACCCAGTACTTC. This gives the protein CASSFLGPGETQYF. The chain joins TRBV7-2 to TRBJ2-5; the D gene is possibly TRBD1 (5 bases). Germline CDR1 SGHTA, CDR2 FQGNSA. Trimming removed 3 bases at V and 4 bases at J, with 12 bases between. There are 14 residues in the CDR3.

The table lists this clonotype with a few counts. The chain links TRBV7-2 to TRBJ2-5; tentatively, D is TRBD1 or TRBD2 (5 bases each). Germline V gene lookup returns CDR1 SGHTA and CDR2 FQGNSA. This CDR3 has 12 amino acids. V lost 1 base, J lost 9 bases, and 9 bases lay in between. The CDR3 DNA follows: TGTGCCAGCAGCTTAGGAGAGGGGCCCCAGTACTTC. Residues: CASSLGEGPQYF.

The table lists this clonotype with a few counts. The rearrangement links TRBV3-1 to TRBJ2-1; no clear D gene. Looked up from germline, CDR1 is LGHDT and CDR2 is YNNKEL (reference sequence). The CDR3 totals 11 residues. The ends were cut back, 2 bases at V and 8 bases at J, with 4 bases in the middle. The CDR3 DNA follows: TGTGCCAGCAGCCAATCATATGAGCAGTTCTTC. Protein sequence: CASSQSYEQFF.

The rearrangement joins TRBV30 to TRBJ2-3, with D possibly being TRBD2 (7 bases). The CDR3 has 14 residues. Trimming shortened V by 3 bases and J by 8 bases, and 18 bases separated the two germline ends. Germline V gives CDR1 GTSNPN, CDR2 SVGIG (reference sequence). The CDR3 region has the DNA TGTGCCTGGAGCTTCGCCATCGCGGGGGCTACGCAGTATTTT. It translates to CAWSFAIAGATQYF.

This clonotype was recorded a few times. The chain couples TRBV5-1 to TRBJ2-1; D call uncertain. CDR1 and CDR2 (germline): SGHRS, YFSETQ. Between the trimmed V and J ends, which lost 2 bases and 5 bases, there was a span of 8 bases. The CDR3 runs 13 residues. The DNA of the CDR3 is TGCGCCAGCAGCTTTCTGCCCGACAATGAGCAGTTCTTC. Translation: CASSFLPDNEQFF.

J is TRBJ2-2 and V is TRBV20-1; TRBD1 matches at 10 bases. J was trimmed by 2 bases and V by 1 base; bases with no gene match: 7. The CDR3 has 17 residues. Per germline, CDR1 DFQATT and CDR2 SNEGSKA (reference sequence). The CDR3, as DNA: TGCAGTGCTAGAGGTCCGACAGGGGGCTCTAACACCGGGGAGCTGTTTTTT. This sequence encodes CSARGPTGGSNTGELFF.

The V and J genes are TRBV29-1 and TRBJ1-2; TRBD1 matches 8 bases. CDR1 and CDR2 from the germline V gene are SQVTM and ANQGSEA. CDR3 length equals 13 residues. V shed 6 bases and J 7 bases; nucleotides not matched to a gene: 10. The CDR3 DNA reads TGCAGCGTCGCCTTGACAGGGGTTGGTGGCTACACCTTC. Protein product: CSVALTGVGGYTF.

Concerning this clonotype: A junction boundary mismatches the germline segment, possibly from a read error. This chain links TRBV12-3 or TRBV12-4 with TRBJ2-4; 12 nucleotides line up with TRBD2. The CDR3 has 16 residues. CDR3 amino acids: CASRRLAGGTKSIQYF. The CDR3 DNA follows: TGTGCCAGCAGGCGGCTAGCGGGAGGGACCAAAAGCATTCAGTACTTC.

This rearrangement joins TRBV15 to TRBJ1-6, with TRBD1 identical over 10 bases. The CDR3 is 19 residues long. V lost 1 base and J lost 4; bases outside the gene matches: 10. Germline values: CDR1 LNHNV, CDR2 YYDKDF (reference sequence). CDR3 DNA: TGTGCCACCAGCAGAGGGGACAGGGGCCCTATGGAATATAATTCACCCCTCCACTTT. This translates into CATSRGDRGPMEYNSPLHF.

The rearrangement joins TRBV29-1 to TRBJ2-3; a weak D match, TRBD1 (6 bases). The V and J ends lost 2 bases and 1 base respectively, with 13 bases between them. Germline lookup yields CDR1 SQVTM and CDR2 ANQGSEA. The CDR3 spans 15 residues. This CDR3 is CSVEPPGAGTDTQYF. The CDR3 DNA sequence: TGCAGCGTTGAACCCCCAGGGGCCGGCACAGATACGCAGTATTTT.

The V and J genes are TRBV6-4 and TRBJ2-3; TRBD2 matches 13 bases. V was clipped by 5 bases and J by 3 bases; unmatched bases: 5. Germline V gives CDR1 MRHNA, CDR2 SNTAGT. The CDR3 is made up of 16 amino acids. This CDR3 is CASSRTSGGLTDTQYF. CDR3 coding DNA: TGTGCCAGCAGTCGGACTAGCGGGGGCCTTACAGATACGCAGTATTTT.

This chain links TRBV7-8 with TRBJ2-5, with 8 positions matching TRBD2. TRBJ2-7 explains the end of the DNA better; the J call may be wrong. The V gene's germline CDR1 is SGHVS and CDR2 FQNEAQ. The CDR3 is 16 residues long. CDR3 in amino acids: CASSLARAGDIYEQYF. The DNA of the CDR3 is TGTGCCAGCAGCTTGGCGCGAGCGGGGGATATCTACGAGCAGTACTTC.

The table lists this clonotype with a few counts. The J gene is TRBJ1-1, the V gene TRBV12-3 or TRBV12-4, with D possibly being TRBD1 (6 bases). The V and J ends lost 6 bases and 1 base respectively, with 9 bases between them. This CDR3 has 13 residues. CDR3 DNA sequence: TGTGCCAGCAGGGAACAGGGGAACACTGAAGCTTTCTTT. Translated, it gives CASREQGNTEAFF.

The rearrangement links TRBV5-1 to TRBJ1-2, with TRBD1 identical over 10 bases. V lost 4 bases, J lost 3 bases, and 9 bases stayed unmatched. CDR1 is SGHRS and CDR2 is YFSETQ in the germline V gene. The CDR3 totals 16 residues. The CDR3 is CASSRGTGVYDYGYTF. The CDR3 nucleotides read TGCGCCAGCAGCCGAGGGACAGGGGTTTATGACTATGGCTACACCTTC.